Below, 12 T cell receptor beta chains from the same sample are listed, as sequenced in a study of blood T cell repertoires in COVID-19. TCRdb's table, derived via immunoSEQ multiplex PCR, lists solely in-frame clones and lacks some. Of 250,000 or so clones in the sample, around 90% were seen once. The material sequenced was peripheral blood. The receptors shown here come from a woman aged 40 to 49 who had recovered from COVID-19.

The table lists this clone with a few counts. J is TRBJ1-3 and V is TRBV6-4; D possibly corresponds to TRBD1 (5 bases). This CDR3 is built from 15 residues. Germline-derived CDR1 and CDR2 are MRHNA and SNTAGT. Trimming left V 7 bases short and J 2 bases short, with 15 bases between. The CDR3 protein is CASTPEGTAGNTIYF. The CDR3, as DNA: TGTGCCAGCACTCCAGAAGGGACTGCTGGAAACACCATATATTTT.

The chain links TRBV14 to TRBJ1-2; possible D gene TRBD1, 6 bases. V was clipped by 4 bases and J by 6 bases, with 15 bases between them. The CDR3 loop spans 14 amino acids. Germline V gene sequence: CDR1 SGHDN, CDR2 FVKESK. The CDR3 reads CASSLGGGKDGYTF. As DNA, the CDR3 is TGTGCCAGCAGCCTAGGGGGTGGAAAAGATGGCTACACCTTC.

In this sample, this clone turned up once. The J gene is TRBJ2-1, the V gene TRBV2; tentatively, D is TRBD2 (5 bases). V lost 4 bases and J 1 base, leaving 11 bases between the germline ends. CDR1 and CDR2 from the germline V gene are SNHLY and FYNNEI. The CDR3 runs 15 residues. The CDR3 loop is CASSASADSYNEQFF. CDR3 DNA sequence: TGTGCCAGCAGTGCGTCAGCGGATTCCTACAATGAGCAGTTCTTC.

The chain has TRBV4-1 and TRBJ2-7; D might be TRBD2 (5 bases). Germline CDR1 is MGHRA and CDR2 is YSYEKL. V lost 0 bases and J 3 bases, leaving 12 bases between the germline ends. The CDR3 totals 15 residues. DNA for the CDR3: TGCGCCAGCAGCCAAGATGAGGGAACCCTCTACGAGCAGTACTTC. Translated, it gives CASSQDEGTLYEQYF.

The V gene is TRBV5-1, the J gene TRBJ1-2, with a tentative D call TRBD1 (5 bases). CDR3 length: 14 amino acids. Germline V CDR1 and CDR2: SGHRS, YFSETQ. The V gene lost 5 bases and the J gene lost 8 bases, with 19 bases spanning the gap. The CDR3 DNA reads TGCGCCAGCAGTTTGCTGGGGCGAGGTGAGGGCTACACCTTC. Translation: CASSLLGRGEGYTF.

The chain links TRBV6-5 to TRBJ2-1; 7 positions match TRBD2. V lost 6 bases to trimming and J lost 7 bases; unmatched junction nucleotides: 0. This CDR3 region has 11 residues. Germline V gives CDR1 MNHEY, CDR2 SVGAGI. The CDR3 DNA reads TGTGCCAGCAGGGGGGGGAATGAGCAGTTCTTC. This gives the protein CASRGGNEQFF.

In DNA form, the CDR3 reads TGTGCCAGCAGTGAACGGGGGTTCACCGGGGAGCTGTTTTTT. Protein sequence: CASSERGFTGELFF. The chain has TRBV6-1 and TRBJ2-2, with D perhaps TRBD2 (6 bases). The ends were cut back, 2 bases at V and 4 bases at J, with 8 bases in the middle. Per germline, CDR1 MNHNS and CDR2 SASEGT. The CDR3 runs 14 residues.

CDR3 bases: TGTGCCAGCACCCCGGGGTCCGACTACGAGCAGTACTTC. It specifies CASTPGSDYEQYF. The rearrangement links TRBV5-8 to TRBJ2-7, with D tentatively TRBD2 (5 bases). The V and J ends lost 6 bases and 3 bases respectively, with 13 bases between them. The germline gives CDR1 SGHTS, CDR2 YDEGEE. CDR3 length: 13 residues.

V usage is TRBV6-5 and J usage is TRBJ2-7, with TRBD1 matching over 8 bases. Germline loops: CDR1 MNHEY, CDR2 SVGAGI. The CDR3 totals 15 residues. J was trimmed by 4 bases and V by 5 bases; bases with no gene match: 10. CDR3 DNA: TGTGCCAGCAGTAAACAGGGGGGCTCTTATTACGAGCAGTACTTC. It specifies CASSKQGGSYYEQYF.

The chain couples TRBV28 to TRBJ2-3; D is unresolved. The CDR3 loop spans 15 amino acids. Germline V CDR1 and CDR2: MDHEN, SYDVKM. V was shortened by 10 bases and J by 0 bases, with 17 bases between the two germline ends. The CDR3 loop is CATQDGRASTDTQYF. In DNA, the CDR3 is TGTGCCACCCAGGATGGCAGAGCTAGCACAGATACGCAGTATTTT.

The chain recombines TRBV27 with TRBJ1-2; 8 bases align to TRBD1. Germline V lookup: CDR1 MNHEY, CDR2 SMNVEV (reference sequence). The CDR3 has 13 amino acids. Trimming at V came to 4 bases and at J to 8 bases, leaving 6 bases not matched to a gene. The CDR3 loop is CASSSQGARGYTF. In DNA form, the CDR3 reads TGTGCCAGCAGTTCTCAGGGGGCGAGGGGCTACACCTTC.

This clone was recorded once. The rearrangement links TRBV5-1 to TRBJ2-5; no clear D. The V end was cut by 1 base, the J end by 5 bases, with 9 bases between. Germline CDR1 is SGHRS and CDR2 is YFSETQ. The CDR3 extends over 13 amino acids. The chain's CDR3 is CASSLTNTETQYF. DNA of the CDR3: TGCGCCAGCAGCTTGACAAACACGGAGACCCAGTACTTC.